This T cell receptor (beta chain) derives from a study of blood T cell repertoires in COVID-19. Turning to the study itself: Acute-phase and convalescent COVID-19 samples originated in the United States, Italy and Spain. PBMCs, B-cell-depleted T cells, or T cells were the source of the cDNA or gDNA that made up the material.

The CDR3 has 14 residues. Germline V gene sequence: CDR1 SGHRS, CDR2 YFSETQ. V gave up 2 bases and J gave up 2 bases; unmatched junction bases: 4. In the original workflow: From reference gene primer amplification, estimates of nucleated cell counts were derived. The repertoire was sequenced with immunoSEQ multiplex PCR; TCRdb's copy has only in-frame clones and lacks some. From that table come the V and J calls and clone size; the DNA was used to work out D and trimming. The sample lists about 180,000 clones, approximately 80% seen once, with 1.5% in the top ten. Specimen: peripheral blood. This TCR came from a human donor in a cohort sampled during active COVID-19. This chain joins TRBV5-1 and TRBJ2-7; TRBD1 agrees at 7 bases. The CDR3 DNA follows: TGCGCCAGCAGCTTCAGGACAGGTACCTACGAGCAGTACTTC. Translation: CASSFRTGTYEQYF. Using reference TRBV5-1 and TRBJ2-7 for the parts outside the CDR3, the full variable domain is KAGVTQTPRYLIKTRGQQVTLSCSPISGHRSVSWYQQTPGQGLQFLFEYFSETQRNKGNFPGRFSGRQFSNSRSEMNVSTLELGDSALYLCASSFRTGTYEQYFGPGTRLTVT.